These T cell receptor beta chains were read from a single sample in a study of blood T cell repertoires in COVID-19. Sequencing used immunoSEQ multiplex PCR; TCRdb keeps in-frame clones, though not all of them. The data contain 150,000 or so clones, about 85% of them seen just once; the ten biggest clones take up roughly 26%. The sequencing sample was made of peripheral blood. These receptors were collected from a man in his 60s with acute or convalescent COVID-19. Both conserved end residues are part of each CDR3. Each record gives: J gene, V gene, D gene, CDR3 length, clone size, CDR3 protein, CDR3 DNA. D genes are given only for firm matches. Clone size is not always given. Where it is, it says once, few, many or a class for expanded clones.

j_call: TRBJ1-2; v_call: TRBV7-3; d_call: TRBD1; cdr3_length: 14; clone_size: NA; cdr3_aa: CASSSGDRVYGYTF; cdr3_nt: TGTGCCAGCAGCTCCGGGGACAGGGTCTATGGCTACACCTTC
j_call: TRBJ1-2; v_call: TRBV27; d_call: TRBD1; cdr3_length: 15; clone_size: once; cdr3_aa: CASSPLLTGVGGYTF; cdr3_nt: TGTGCCAGCAGTCCACTCCTGACAGGGGTGGGTGGCTACACCTTC
j_call: TRBJ2-7; v_call: TRBV5-1; d_call: NA; cdr3_length: 14; clone_size: NA; cdr3_aa: CASSYVDRLYEQYF; cdr3_nt: TGCGCCAGCAGCTATGTTGACAGGCTCTACGAGCAGTACTTC
j_call: TRBJ1-1; v_call: TRBV21-1; d_call: NA; cdr3_length: 14; clone_size: NA; cdr3_aa: CASKEIGQYTEAFF; cdr3_nt: TGTGCCAGCAAGGAAATCGGACAGTACACTGAAGCTTTCTTT
j_call: TRBJ1-5; v_call: TRBV13; d_call: NA; cdr3_length: 16; clone_size: once; cdr3_aa: CASSLKESYGNQPQHF; cdr3_nt: TGTGCCAGCAGCCTTAAGGAGAGTTATGGGAATCAGCCCCAGCATTTT
j_call: TRBJ1-2; v_call: TRBV5-1; d_call: NA; cdr3_length: 14; clone_size: once; cdr3_aa: CASSWGGSGVTITF; cdr3_nt: TGCGCCAGCAGCTGGGGAGGGTCCGGGGTAACGATTACCTTC
j_call: TRBJ1-5; v_call: TRBV30; d_call: NA; cdr3_length: 17; clone_size: NA; cdr3_aa: CAWSLDPIWETNQPQHF; cdr3_nt: TGTGCCTGGAGTTTGGACCCGATTTGGGAGACTAATCAGCCCCAGCATTTT
j_call: TRBJ2-1; v_call: TRBV5-4; d_call: NA; cdr3_length: 15; clone_size: NA; cdr3_aa: CAISRRLSSYNEQFF; cdr3_nt: TGTGCCATCTCTCGGAGGTTATCATCCTACAATGAGCAGTTCTTC
j_call: TRBJ2-2; v_call: TRBV5-1; d_call: TRBD1; cdr3_length: 15; clone_size: NA; cdr3_aa: CASSGDRGNTGELFF; cdr3_nt: TGCGCCAGCAGCGGGGACAGGGGGAACACCGGGGAGCTGTTTTTT
j_call: TRBJ2-2; v_call: TRBV11-3; d_call: NA; cdr3_length: 15; clone_size: NA; cdr3_aa: CASRGFRGGTGELFF; cdr3_nt: TGTGCCAGCAGAGGATTCAGGGGAGGGACCGGGGAGCTGTTTTTT
j_call: TRBJ2-3; v_call: TRBV5-4; d_call: TRBD2; cdr3_length: 13; clone_size: NA; cdr3_aa: CASQRGPTDTQYF; cdr3_nt: TGTGCCAGTCAGCGGGGCCCCACAGATACGCAGTATTTT
j_call: TRBJ2-3; v_call: TRBV12-3/TRBV12-4; d_call: NA; cdr3_length: 13; clone_size: NA; cdr3_aa: CATRDSPADTQYF; cdr3_nt: TGTGCCACCCGGGACTCCCCGGCAGATACGCAGTATTTT
j_call: TRBJ2-5; v_call: TRBV7-2; d_call: TRBD1; cdr3_length: 15; clone_size: NA; cdr3_aa: CASSYDSGTGQVQYF; cdr3_nt: TGTGCCAGCAGCTACGACTCCGGGACAGGCCAGGTCCAGTACTTC
j_call: TRBJ2-5; v_call: TRBV6-5; d_call: NA; cdr3_length: 11; clone_size: NA; cdr3_aa: CASSRGETQYF; cdr3_nt: TGTGCCAGCAGTCGGGGGGAGACCCAGTACTTC
j_call: TRBJ2-2; v_call: TRBV5-6; d_call: TRBD1; cdr3_length: 16; clone_size: NA; cdr3_aa: CASSFDGTGGTGELFF; cdr3_nt: TGTGCCAGCAGCTTTGACGGGACAGGGGGCACCGGGGAGCTGTTTTTT
j_call: TRBJ1-6; v_call: TRBV21-1; d_call: NA; cdr3_length: 15; clone_size: NA; cdr3_aa: CASSRYSSYNSPLHF; cdr3_nt: TGTGCCAGCAGCCGTTATAGCTCCTATAATTCACCCCTCCACTTT
j_call: TRBJ1-4; v_call: TRBV2; d_call: TRBD1; cdr3_length: 14; clone_size: NA; cdr3_aa: CASSRDRGREKLFF; cdr3_nt: TGTGCCAGCAGCCGGGACAGGGGGCGGGAAAAACTGTTTTTT
j_call: TRBJ1-1; v_call: TRBV7-3; d_call: TRBD1; cdr3_length: 13; clone_size: NA; cdr3_aa: CASSPTGRTEAFF; cdr3_nt: TGTGCCAGCAGCCCGACAGGGCGCACTGAAGCTTTCTTT
j_call: TRBJ1-1; v_call: TRBV4-3; d_call: NA; cdr3_length: 15; clone_size: once; cdr3_aa: CASSDHRLLNTEAFF; cdr3_nt: TGCGCCAGCAGCGACCACAGGCTGCTGAACACTGAAGCTTTCTTT
j_call: TRBJ1-5; v_call: TRBV6-5; d_call: NA; cdr3_length: 13; clone_size: NA; cdr3_aa: CASTRGGNQPQHF; cdr3_nt: TGTGCCAGCACCAGAGGAGGCAATCAGCCCCAGCATTTT
j_call: TRBJ1-1; v_call: TRBV19; d_call: TRBD1; cdr3_length: 16; clone_size: NA; cdr3_aa: CASRSGTGIFGTEAFF; cdr3_nt: TGTGCCAGTAGGTCCGGGACAGGGATATTTGGCACTGAAGCTTTCTTT
j_call: TRBJ1-6; v_call: TRBV18; d_call: NA; cdr3_length: 15; clone_size: NA; cdr3_aa: CASSTSDGGNSPLHF; cdr3_nt: TGTGCCAGCTCGACCTCGGACGGAGGGAATTCACCCCTCCACTTT
j_call: TRBJ2-7; v_call: TRBV9; d_call: TRBD2; cdr3_length: 18; clone_size: NA; cdr3_aa: CASSAEEGLAGDPYEQYF; cdr3_nt: TGTGCCAGCAGCGCGGAGGAAGGACTAGCGGGAGACCCCTACGAGCAGTACTTC
j_call: TRBJ2-3; v_call: TRBV6-2/TRBV6-3; d_call: NA; cdr3_length: 15; clone_size: NA; cdr3_aa: CASRPGQPHTDTQYF; cdr3_nt: TGTGCCAGCAGACCTGGACAACCCCACACAGATACGCAGTATTTT
j_call: TRBJ1-2; v_call: TRBV7-9; d_call: NA; cdr3_length: 16; clone_size: NA; cdr3_aa: CASSLGQGPLGYGYTF; cdr3_nt: TGTGCCAGCAGTCTAGGGCAGGGGCCCTTGGGCTATGGCTACACCTTC
j_call: TRBJ2-2; v_call: TRBV7-2; d_call: NA; cdr3_length: 14; clone_size: NA; cdr3_aa: CASSLYRNTGELFF; cdr3_nt: TGTGCCAGCAGCTTATATAGGAACACCGGGGAGCTGTTTTTT
j_call: TRBJ2-3; v_call: TRBV9; d_call: TRBD2; cdr3_length: 15; clone_size: NA; cdr3_aa: CASSLSGAHTDTQYF; cdr3_nt: TGTGCCAGCAGCCTTAGCGGGGCCCACACAGATACGCAGTATTTT
j_call: TRBJ2-2; v_call: TRBV24-1; d_call: TRBD2; cdr3_length: 16; clone_size: NA; cdr3_aa: CATSDSGGANTGELFF; cdr3_nt: TGTGCCACCAGTGACAGCGGGGGGGCGAACACCGGGGAGCTGTTTTTT
j_call: TRBJ2-7; v_call: TRBV21-1; d_call: NA; cdr3_length: 16; clone_size: NA; cdr3_aa: CASSKISTGGSYEQYF; cdr3_nt: TGTGCCAGCAGCAAAATCTCCACAGGGGGCTCCTACGAGCAGTACTTC
j_call: TRBJ2-1; v_call: TRBV19; d_call: NA; cdr3_length: 14; clone_size: NA; cdr3_aa: CASSISTRQDEQFF; cdr3_nt: TGTGCCAGTAGTATCTCGACTAGGCAGGATGAGCAGTTCTTC
j_call: TRBJ1-1; v_call: TRBV11-3; d_call: NA; cdr3_length: 14; clone_size: few; cdr3_aa: CASGEGRRNTEAFF; cdr3_nt: TGTGCCAGCGGGGAGGGTCGGAGGAACACTGAAGCTTTCTTT
j_call: TRBJ2-3; v_call: TRBV24-1; d_call: NA; cdr3_length: 14; clone_size: NA; cdr3_aa: CATSDLGAADTQYF; cdr3_nt: TGTGCCACCAGTGATTTGGGGGCGGCAGATACGCAGTATTTT
j_call: TRBJ2-2; v_call: TRBV11-3; d_call: NA; cdr3_length: 14; clone_size: NA; cdr3_aa: CASMQGGNTGELFF; cdr3_nt: TGTGCCAGCATGCAGGGGGGTAACACCGGGGAGCTGTTTTTT
j_call: TRBJ2-7; v_call: TRBV21-1; d_call: NA; cdr3_length: 14; clone_size: NA; cdr3_aa: CASSSRQGGYEQYF; cdr3_nt: TGTGCCAGCAGCAGCAGACAGGGCGGCTACGAGCAGTACTTC
j_call: TRBJ1-4; v_call: TRBV15; d_call: NA; cdr3_length: 18; clone_size: NA; cdr3_aa: CATSRGAGDDATNEKLFF; cdr3_nt: TGTGCCACCAGCAGAGGGGCAGGGGACGATGCAACTAATGAAAAACTGTTTTTT
j_call: TRBJ1-2; v_call: TRBV2; d_call: TRBD1; cdr3_length: 14; clone_size: few; cdr3_aa: CASSGGQGNYGYTF; cdr3_nt: TGTGCCAGCAGTGGTGGACAGGGCAACTATGGCTACACCTTC
j_call: TRBJ2-3; v_call: TRBV3-1/TRBV3-2; d_call: TRBD1; cdr3_length: 14; clone_size: NA; cdr3_aa: CASSLGQVVDTQYF; cdr3_nt: TGTGCCAGCAGCCTGGGACAGGTCGTAGATACGCAGTATTTT
j_call: TRBJ2-3; v_call: TRBV12-3/TRBV12-4; d_call: NA; cdr3_length: 11; clone_size: NA; cdr3_aa: CASSRQRTQYF; cdr3_nt: TGTGCCAGCAGTCGCCAGCGTACGCAGTATTTT
j_call: TRBJ1-1; v_call: TRBV6-5; d_call: TRBD1; cdr3_length: 15; clone_size: NA; cdr3_aa: CASRGQGRMGTEAFF; cdr3_nt: TGTGCCAGCAGGGGACAGGGCAGGATGGGCACTGAAGCTTTCTTT
j_call: TRBJ1-4; v_call: TRBV27; d_call: NA; cdr3_length: 12; clone_size: few; cdr3_aa: CASSSTPEKLFF; cdr3_nt: TGTGCCAGCAGTTCTACCCCGGAAAAACTGTTTTTT
j_call: TRBJ1-4; v_call: TRBV24-1; d_call: NA; cdr3_length: 15; clone_size: NA; cdr3_aa: CATSDSGTLTEKLFF; cdr3_nt: TGTGCCACCAGTGATTCCGGGACTCTAACTGAAAAACTGTTTTTT
j_call: TRBJ1-6; v_call: TRBV6-5; d_call: TRBD1; cdr3_length: 14; clone_size: few; cdr3_aa: CASRPGTVNSPLHF; cdr3_nt: TGTGCCAGCAGACCCGGGACAGTGAATTCACCCCTCCACTTT
j_call: TRBJ2-5; v_call: TRBV7-9; d_call: NA; cdr3_length: 15; clone_size: NA; cdr3_aa: CASSRTVGGRETQYF; cdr3_nt: TGTGCCAGCAGCCGTACTGTGGGAGGCCGAGAGACCCAGTACTTC
j_call: TRBJ1-5; v_call: TRBV7-8; d_call: NA; cdr3_length: 16; clone_size: NA; cdr3_aa: CASSTEGIRAGQPQHF; cdr3_nt: TGTGCCAGCAGTACGGAGGGCATCCGGGCGGGTCAGCCCCAGCATTTT
j_call: TRBJ1-3; v_call: TRBV5-1; d_call: NA; cdr3_length: 15; clone_size: NA; cdr3_aa: CASSQDSNSGNTIYF; cdr3_nt: TGCGCCAGCAGCCAGGACAGCAACTCTGGAAACACCATATATTTT
j_call: TRBJ1-4; v_call: TRBV18; d_call: NA; cdr3_length: 14; clone_size: few; cdr3_aa: CASSRESAAEKLFF; cdr3_nt: TGTGCCAGCTCTCGGGAGTCAGCGGCTGAAAAACTGTTTTTT
j_call: TRBJ1-2; v_call: TRBV24-1; d_call: NA; cdr3_length: 12; clone_size: once; cdr3_aa: CATSDSGGGYTF; cdr3_nt: TGTGCCACCAGTGATTCGGGGGGTGGCTACACCTTC
j_call: TRBJ1-1; v_call: TRBV7-3; d_call: NA; cdr3_length: 13; clone_size: few; cdr3_aa: CASSPQMNTEAFF; cdr3_nt: TGTGCCAGCAGTCCGCAGATGAACACTGAAGCTTTCTTT
j_call: TRBJ1-1; v_call: TRBV7-2; d_call: NA; cdr3_length: 14; clone_size: NA; cdr3_aa: CASSLSPGNTEAFF; cdr3_nt: TGTGCCAGCAGCTTATCCCCGGGGAACACTGAAGCTTTCTTT
j_call: TRBJ2-2; v_call: TRBV29-1; d_call: NA; cdr3_length: 14; clone_size: NA; cdr3_aa: CSVGGRSNTGELFF; cdr3_nt: TGCAGCGTCGGGGGACGGTCGAACACCGGGGAGCTGTTTTTT
j_call: TRBJ1-2; v_call: TRBV7-8; d_call: TRBD1; cdr3_length: 13; clone_size: NA; cdr3_aa: CASSFDRAQGYTF; cdr3_nt: TGTGCCAGCAGCTTCGACAGGGCACAAGGCTACACCTTC